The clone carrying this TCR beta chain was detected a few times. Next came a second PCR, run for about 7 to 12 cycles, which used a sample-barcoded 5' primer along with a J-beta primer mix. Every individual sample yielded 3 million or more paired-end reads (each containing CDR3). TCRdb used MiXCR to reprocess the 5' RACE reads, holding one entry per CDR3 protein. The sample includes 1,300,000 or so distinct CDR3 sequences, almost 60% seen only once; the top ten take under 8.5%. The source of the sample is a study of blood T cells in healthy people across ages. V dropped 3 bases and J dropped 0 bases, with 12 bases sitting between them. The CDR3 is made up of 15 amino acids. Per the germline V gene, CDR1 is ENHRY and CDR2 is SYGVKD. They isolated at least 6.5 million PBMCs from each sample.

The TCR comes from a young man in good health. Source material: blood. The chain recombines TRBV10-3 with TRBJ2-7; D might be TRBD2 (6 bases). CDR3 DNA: TGTGCCATCAGTGACCCGGGACTGAGCTCCTACGAGCAGTACTTC. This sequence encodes CAISDPGLSSYEQYF.